The clone carrying this TCR beta chain was observed once. The data were produced by immunoSEQ multiplex PCR, yet TCRdb's version contains in-frame clones alone and is incomplete. The table lists 230,000 or so clones, 86% of them singletons. This sample is drawn from a study of blood T cell repertoires in COVID-19. Study-level background: Sources were T cells, B-cell-depleted T cells, or PBMCs; the material itself was cDNA or gDNA.

Recruitment covered about 25 US areas and drew participants whose ages spanned about 18 to 100 years. Clinical histories supplied by participants themselves formed the basis of cohort assignment. CDR3 size: 14 residues. This TCR derives from a woman in her forties with acute COVID-19. The sequenced sample consisted of PBMCs or T cells enriched from blood (not recorded which). The chain uses TRBV1 and TRBJ1-1; the table's D call, TRBD1, was not checked against the DNA. TRBV1 is labeled a pseudogene. CDR3 region: CTSSQTDRDTEAFF. The CDR3 nucleotides read TGCACCAGCAGCCAGACGGACAGAGACACTGAAGCTTTCTTT.